Listed here are 15 T cell receptor beta chains from one sample, sequenced in a study of T cells in Graves' hyperthyroidism and ophthalmopathy. TCR beta CDR3 regions were amplified from RNA. HTBI primers drove first-round RT-PCR of the TCR CDR3. A single record per CDR3 protein comes from TCRdb applying MiXCR to the multiplex PCR reads. The sample includes hundreds of thousands of distinct CDR3 sequences, 15% to 17% of them seen just once. The sequencing sample was made of blood. The origin of the receptors is a woman between 18 and 30 years old with Graves' hyperthyroidism that later progressed to Graves' ophthalmopathy.

This clonotype was recorded at least ten times. J is TRBJ2-3 and V is TRBV7-2; 8 bases line up with TRBD2. The CDR3 sequence is 15 residues long. Germline CDR1 is SGHTA and CDR2 is FQGNSA. V trimming: 2 bases; J trimming: 6 bases; junction bases outside the gene matches: 7. CDR3 DNA sequence: TGTGCCAGCAGCTTAAGTCTCGGGAGGGGTGATACGCAGTATTTT. Translating gives CASSLSLGRGDTQYF.

This clonotype showed up many times. The junction shows a germline mismatch at one end, possibly a read error. The chain couples TRBV20-1 to TRBJ1-1, with TRBD1 matching 12 bases. Germline V gene lookup returns CDR1 DFQATT and CDR2 SNEGSKA (reference sequence). The CDR3 covers 17 residues. This chain's CDR3 is CSARGGQGAYWNTEAFF. The CDR3 DNA reads as TGCAGTGCAAGAGGGGGACAGGGGGCCTACTGGAACACTGAAGCTTTCTTT.

This clonotype was observed many times. The J gene is TRBJ2-3, the V gene TRBV25-1, with 10 bases lining up with TRBD1. CDR1 MGHDK and CDR2 SYGVNS come from the germline V gene. This CDR3 contains 17 residues. With V trimmed by 4 bases and J by 3 bases, 10 bases remained unmatched. This CDR3 is CASSGLPGQGWTDTQYF. The CDR3 DNA sequence: TGTGCCAGCAGTGGACTCCCGGGACAGGGGTGGACAGATACGCAGTATTTT.

The chain carries TRBV30 and TRBJ2-7; maybe TRBD2 (5 bases). The CDR3 extends over 13 amino acids. Looked up from germline, CDR1 is GTSNPN and CDR2 is SVGIG (reference sequence). Trimming removed 0 bases from V and 4 bases from J, with 10 bases in between. The CDR3 DNA reads as TGTGCCTGGAGTGTGCTAGCAGAATACGAGCAGTACTTC. Translation: CAWSVLAEYEQYF.

This clonotype was seen ten or more times. The chain is built from TRBV7-9 and TRBJ2-2, with 7 bases fitting TRBD1. The CDR3 runs 15 residues. Germline trimming cut 4 bases from V and 6 bases from J; bases unmatched to any gene: 8. Germline V gives CDR1 SEHNR, CDR2 FQNEAQ (reference sequence). CDR3 sequence: CASSSDPGQAGELFF. DNA for the CDR3: TGTGCCAGCAGCTCCGACCCCGGACAGGCCGGGGAGCTGTTTTTT.

This clonotype has a handful of counts. DNA of the CDR3: TGCGCCAGCAGCCAAGTCGGGCATAGCAATCAGCCCCAGCATTTT. Translating gives CASSQVGHSNQPQHF. This sequence joins TRBV4-1 and TRBJ1-5; D is uncertain. V lost 1 base, J lost 0 bases, and 7 bases lay in between. The germline V gene encodes CDR1 MGHRA and CDR2 YSYEKL. The CDR3 is 15 residues long.

This clonotype was detected only a few times. Its ends do not fully match the called genes, so a read error is possible. In DNA, the CDR3 is TGTGCCATCAGCACATCATACAATCAGCCCCAGCATTTT. Its translation: CAISTSYNQPQHF. The chain combines TRBV15 with TRBJ1-5; no clear D. CDR3 length equals 13 residues. Germline CDR1 LNHNV, CDR2 YYDKDF (reference sequence).

This clonotype was detected only a few times. The chain recombines TRBV6-2 or TRBV6-3 with TRBJ2-1; no definite D call. The CDR3 has 13 residues. Trimming took off 6 bases at V and 6 bases at J, with 12 bases between the two ends. Germline V gene sequence: CDR1 MNHEY, CDR2 SVGEGT. The CDR3 protein is CASSPGQVNEQFF. DNA for the CDR3: TGTGCCAGCAGCCCAGGTCAAGTCAATGAGCAGTTCTTC.

This chain joins TRBV20-1 and TRBJ2-7, with 9 bases identical to TRBD2. CDR1 and CDR2 (germline): DFQATT, SNEGSKA (reference sequence). V dropped 2 bases and J dropped 4; count of bases not matched to a gene: 3. This CDR3 has 13 residues. The CDR3 is CSARTSGPYEQYF. As DNA, the CDR3 is TGCAGTGCTAGAACTAGCGGGCCGTACGAGCAGTACTTC.

The sample holds many counts of this clonotype. This chain joins TRBV30 and TRBJ2-5; 9 bases align to TRBD2. This CDR3 is 15 amino acids long. In germline, CDR1 is GTSNPN, CDR2 SVGIG (reference sequence). V lost 2 bases, J lost 5 bases, and 9 bases stayed unmatched. For the CDR3, the DNA is TGTGCCTGGAGTAAAACTGCGGGAGGGCTGGAGACCCAGTACTTC. As protein: CAWSKTAGGLETQYF.

This clonotype was observed a handful of times. The chain is built from TRBV4-3 and TRBJ2-7; TRBD1 matches 7 bases. The CDR3 extends over 19 amino acids. In germline, CDR1 is LGHNA, CDR2 YSLEER. The junction had 21 bases not matched to a gene; V was cut back by 5 bases and J by 2 bases. CDR3 amino acids: CASSERWSLGDSLTYEQYF. The CDR3 DNA is TGCGCCAGCAGCGAGAGATGGAGTCTGGGGGACAGCCTCACCTACGAGCAGTACTTC.

The V and J genes are TRBV7-9 and TRBJ2-1; 13 bases agree with TRBD2. J lost 9 bases, V lost 5 bases, and 16 bases had no gene match. The CDR3 is 18 residues long. Germline V gene sequence: CDR1 SEHNR, CDR2 FQNEAQ (reference sequence). The CDR3 nucleotides read TGTGCCAGCAGCCCGAGATCTCAGACTAGCGGGAGGCGGCGTGAGCAGTTCTTC. Protein sequence: CASSPRSQTSGRRREQFF.

This clonotype was counted many times. The J gene is TRBJ2-5, the V gene TRBV15; 9 nucleotides line up with TRBD1. Germline loops: CDR1 LNHNV, CDR2 YYDKDF (reference sequence). This CDR3 spans 16 amino acids. V shed 6 bases, J shed 5 bases, and the junction held 13 bases outside the gene matches. CDR3 coding DNA: TGTGCCACCAGTCCCGAAGGAGTCGACAGGGGGGAGACCCAGTACTTC. It codes for CATSPEGVDRGETQYF.

This clonotype was seen more than once but under ten times. The chain recombines TRBV4-3 with TRBJ2-7; no firm D call. Trimming took 1 base from V and 0 from J, leaving 10 bases between them. The germline V gene encodes CDR1 LGHNA and CDR2 YSLEER. The CDR3 loop spans 15 amino acids. DNA for the CDR3: TGCGCCAGCAGCCAAGGGAACGGACCCTCCTACGAGCAGTACTTC. This translates into CASSQGNGPSYEQYF.

This clonotype has ten or more counts. This CDR3 is CASSESGRGNEAFF. The CDR3 region has the DNA TGTGCCAGCAGTGAATCTGGCAGGGGTAATGAAGCTTTCTTT. The V call is TRBV2, the J call TRBJ1-1, with a weak D call TRBD1 (6 bases). The CDR3 spans 14 residues. Trimming cost V 2 bases and J 7 bases, with 14 bases left between them. Germline loops: CDR1 SNHLY, CDR2 FYNNEI.